This T cell receptor (beta chain) was identified in a study of vaccination and CD4 T cells after COVID-19. Noted treatment: roughly nine-day PBMC culture with coronavirus spike peptide pools or control peptides (ViraFEST assay). V was pared by 6 bases and J by 4 bases, with 3 bases of the junction left unmatched. Per germline, CDR1 LNHDA and CDR2 SQIVND (reference sequence). The CDR3 contains 13 residues. On this clonotype: Its antigen remains unknown.

Sequenced with the Oncomine TCR Beta short-read assay was DNA taken from cultured CD4+ T cells. In TCRdb, the PCR reads were re-called with MiXCR into one record per CDR3 protein. In the table there are 8,700 or so distinct CDR3 sequences, 65% to 70% of which are singletons. The chain combines TRBV19 with TRBJ1-5; TRBD1 aligns across 7 bases. Sequences were derived from CD4+ T cells from blood, cultured in vitro, sampled before SARS-CoV-2 vaccination. This receptor was obtained from a human donor who had recovered from COVID-19. The CDR3 loop reads CASSKDRNQPQHF. CDR3 sequence (DNA): TGTGCCAGTAGCAAGGACAGGAATCAGCCCCAGCATTTT.